The entry below describes one T cell receptor (beta chain). The CDR3 loop spans 13 amino acids. Trimming removed 7 bases from V and 9 bases from J; junction bases left unmatched: 9. Looked up from germline, CDR1 is MNHEY and CDR2 is SVGAGI. Assay used: immunoSEQ multiplex PCR; TCRdb lists only in-frame clones, some missing. The data hold 60,000 to 70,000 clones, with roughly 98% observed a single time. The record originates from a study of technical replicates of blood from several donors. The clonotype comes from a human donor in good health. V usage is TRBV6-5 and J usage is TRBJ2-1; 7 bases fit TRBD1. The material sequenced was T cells isolated from PBMCs. The CDR3 sequence: CASIETGMGEQFF. In nucleotides, the CDR3 is TGTGCCAGCATCGAGACAGGGATGGGTGAGCAGTTCTTC.